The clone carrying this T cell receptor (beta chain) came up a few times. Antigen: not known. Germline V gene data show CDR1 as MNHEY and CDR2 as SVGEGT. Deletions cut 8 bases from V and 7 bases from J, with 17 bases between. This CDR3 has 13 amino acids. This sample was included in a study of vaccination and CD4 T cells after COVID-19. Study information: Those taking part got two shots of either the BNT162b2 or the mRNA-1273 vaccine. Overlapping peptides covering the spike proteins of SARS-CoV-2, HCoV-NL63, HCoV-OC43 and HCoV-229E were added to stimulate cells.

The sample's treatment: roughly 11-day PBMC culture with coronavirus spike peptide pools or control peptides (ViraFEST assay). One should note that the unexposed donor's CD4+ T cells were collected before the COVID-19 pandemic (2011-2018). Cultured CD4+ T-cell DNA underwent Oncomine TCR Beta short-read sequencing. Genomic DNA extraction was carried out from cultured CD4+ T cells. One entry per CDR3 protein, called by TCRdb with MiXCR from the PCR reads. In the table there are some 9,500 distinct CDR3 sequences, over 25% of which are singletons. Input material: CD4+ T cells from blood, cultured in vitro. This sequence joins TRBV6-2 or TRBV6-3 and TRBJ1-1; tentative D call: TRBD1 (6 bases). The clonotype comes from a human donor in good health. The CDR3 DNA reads TGTGCCAGCTTCTACAACCCAGGGGATGAAGCTTTCTTT. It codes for CASFYNPGDEAFF.